The rows below give T cell receptor beta chains drawn from one sample of a study of T cells in Graves' hyperthyroidism and ophthalmopathy. In TCRdb, the multiplex PCR reads were re-called with MiXCR into one record per CDR3 protein. Of some 600,000 distinct CDR3 sequences in the sample, more than 11% were seen once. Sequenced input: blood. The receptor source for this set is a woman younger than 45 with Graves' hyperthyroidism that later progressed to Graves' ophthalmopathy. Each CDR3 is given without its conserved first and last residue.

j_gene: TRBJ2-1
v_gene: TRBV20-1
CDR3aa: SAREGGNEQF

j_gene: TRBJ2-5
v_gene: TRBV12-3/TRBV12-4
CDR3aa: ASSLLTARETQY

j_gene: TRBJ1-1
v_gene: TRBV5-5
CDR3aa: ASSRTWTIPEAF

j_gene: TRBJ1-1
v_gene: TRBV6-5
CDR3aa: AGQGGDTDAF

j_gene: TRBJ1-4
v_gene: TRBV29-1
CDR3aa: SVWSGLGEKLF

j_gene: TRBJ2-3
v_gene: TRBV11-3
CDR3aa: ASSGGGGGGTDTQY

j_gene: TRBJ2-3
v_gene: TRBV10-3
CDR3aa: AISVPGADTQY

j_gene: TRBJ2-3
v_gene: TRBV27
CDR3aa: ASSPSGVGLAGGEADTQY

j_gene: TRBJ2-3
v_gene: TRBV3-1
CDR3aa: ASSQVPSGSTDTQY

j_gene: TRBJ2-7
v_gene: TRBV12-3/TRBV12-4
CDR3aa: ASSLSGGDYEQY

j_gene: TRBJ1-1
v_gene: TRBV6-5
CDR3aa: ASSYSAGSAWNTEAF

j_gene: TRBJ2-1
v_gene: TRBV24-1
CDR3aa: ATSDRDSSYNEQF

j_gene: TRBJ2-5
v_gene: TRBV15
CDR3aa: ATSRLTGEAETQY

j_gene: TRBJ2-1
v_gene: TRBV7-9
CDR3aa: ASSYRTSGRLNNEQF

j_gene: TRBJ2-5
v_gene: TRBV6-2/TRBV6-3
CDR3aa: ASRKELQDMAQY

j_gene: TRBJ2-3
v_gene: TRBV7-2
CDR3aa: ASRYDRDTDTQY

j_gene: TRBJ1-1
v_gene: TRBV4-3
CDR3aa: ASSQTDTLNTEAF

j_gene: TRBJ2-7
v_gene: TRBV7-2
CDR3aa: ASSWPTGGAVIGEQY

j_gene: TRBJ2-7
v_gene: TRBV5-1
CDR3aa: ASQVLAGGIYEQY

j_gene: TRBJ1-6
v_gene: TRBV24-1
CDR3aa: ATSDSGSPLH

j_gene: TRBJ2-7
v_gene: TRBV9
CDR3aa: ASSPHLGVPSYEQY

j_gene: TRBJ2-3
v_gene: TRBV9
CDR3aa: ASSAGTSGREVGTDTQY

j_gene: TRBJ2-1
v_gene: TRBV3-1
CDR3aa: ASSQDEGPNEQF

j_gene: TRBJ2-1
v_gene: TRBV10-3
CDR3aa: AIRRDTTRDEQF